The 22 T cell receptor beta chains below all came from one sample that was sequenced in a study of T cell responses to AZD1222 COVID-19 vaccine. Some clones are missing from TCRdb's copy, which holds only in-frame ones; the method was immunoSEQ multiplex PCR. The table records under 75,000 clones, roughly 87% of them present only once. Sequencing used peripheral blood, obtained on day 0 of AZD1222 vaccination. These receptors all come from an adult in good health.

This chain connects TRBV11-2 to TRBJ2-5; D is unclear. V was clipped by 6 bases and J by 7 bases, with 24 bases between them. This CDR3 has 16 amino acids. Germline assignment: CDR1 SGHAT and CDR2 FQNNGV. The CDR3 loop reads CASRVGSATVDGTQYF. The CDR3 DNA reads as TGTGCCAGCAGGGTTGGCTCTGCCACCGTAGATGGGACCCAGTACTTC.

The CDR3 sequence is CASLQEMGSNQPQHF. DNA for the CDR3: TGTGCCAGCCTCCAGGAAATGGGTAGCAATCAGCCCCAGCATTTT. The chain combines TRBV2 with TRBJ1-5; D gene ambiguous. Trimming cost V 8 bases and J 0 bases, with 14 bases left between them. The CDR3 loop spans 15 amino acids. Germline CDR1 is SNHLY and CDR2 is FYNNEI.

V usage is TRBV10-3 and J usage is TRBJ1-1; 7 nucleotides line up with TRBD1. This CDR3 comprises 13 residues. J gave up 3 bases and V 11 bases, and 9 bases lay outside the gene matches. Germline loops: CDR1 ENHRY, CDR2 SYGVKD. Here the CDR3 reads CAVQDRTDTEAFF. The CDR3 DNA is TGTGCCGTCCAGGACAGGACCGACACTGAAGCTTTCTTT.

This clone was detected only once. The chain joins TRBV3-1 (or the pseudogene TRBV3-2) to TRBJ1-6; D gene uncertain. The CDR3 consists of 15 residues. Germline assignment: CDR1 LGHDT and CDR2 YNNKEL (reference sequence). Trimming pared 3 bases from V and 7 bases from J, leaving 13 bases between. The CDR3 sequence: CASSQGYSQNSPLHF. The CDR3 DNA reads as TGTGCCAGCAGCCAGGGGTACTCTCAGAATTCACCCCTCCACTTT.

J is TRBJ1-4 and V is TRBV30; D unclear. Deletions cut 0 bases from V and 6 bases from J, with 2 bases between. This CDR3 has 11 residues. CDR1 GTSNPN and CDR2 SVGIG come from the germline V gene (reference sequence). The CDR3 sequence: CAWSVDEKLFF. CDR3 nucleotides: TGTGCCTGGAGTGTAGATGAAAAACTGTTTTTT.

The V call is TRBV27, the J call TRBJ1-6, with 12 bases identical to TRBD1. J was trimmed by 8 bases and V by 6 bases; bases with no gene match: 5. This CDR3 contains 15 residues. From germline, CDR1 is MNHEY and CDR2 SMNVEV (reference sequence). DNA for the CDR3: TGTGCCAGCAGACCCGGGACAGGGGGCTATTCACCCCTCCACTTT. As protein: CASRPGTGGYSPLHF.

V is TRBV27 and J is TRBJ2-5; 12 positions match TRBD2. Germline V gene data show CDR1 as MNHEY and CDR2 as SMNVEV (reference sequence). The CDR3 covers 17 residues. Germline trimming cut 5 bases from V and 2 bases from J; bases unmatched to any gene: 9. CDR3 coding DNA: TGTGCCAGCAGTCCGCGACTAGCGGGGGCAACACAAGAGACCCAGTACTTC. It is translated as CASSPRLAGATQETQYF.

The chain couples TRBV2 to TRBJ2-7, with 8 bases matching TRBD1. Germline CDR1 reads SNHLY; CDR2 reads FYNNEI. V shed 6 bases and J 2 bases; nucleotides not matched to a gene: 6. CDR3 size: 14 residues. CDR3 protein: CASRSRTGTYEQYF. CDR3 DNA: TGTGCCAGCAGATCTCGGACAGGGACCTACGAGCAGTACTTC.

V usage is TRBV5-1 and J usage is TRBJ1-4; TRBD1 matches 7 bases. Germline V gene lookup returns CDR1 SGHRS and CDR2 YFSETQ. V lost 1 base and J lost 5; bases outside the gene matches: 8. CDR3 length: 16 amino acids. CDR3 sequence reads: CASSLSGGGRNEKLFF. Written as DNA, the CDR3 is TGCGCCAGCAGCTTGAGCGGAGGGGGCCGGAATGAAAAACTGTTTTTT. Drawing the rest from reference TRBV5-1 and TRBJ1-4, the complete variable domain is KAGVTQTPRYLIKTRGQQVTLSCSPISGHRSVSWYQQTPGQGLQFLFEYFSETQRNKGNFPGRFSGRQFSNSRSEMNVSTLELGDSALYLCASSLSGGGRNEKLFFGSGTQLSVL.

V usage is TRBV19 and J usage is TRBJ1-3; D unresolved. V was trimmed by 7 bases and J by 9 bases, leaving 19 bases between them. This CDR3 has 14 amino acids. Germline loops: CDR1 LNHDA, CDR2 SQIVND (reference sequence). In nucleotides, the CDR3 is TGTGCCAGTACTACGTATTTCGACTCCGGCACCATATATTTT. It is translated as CASTTYFDSGTIYF.

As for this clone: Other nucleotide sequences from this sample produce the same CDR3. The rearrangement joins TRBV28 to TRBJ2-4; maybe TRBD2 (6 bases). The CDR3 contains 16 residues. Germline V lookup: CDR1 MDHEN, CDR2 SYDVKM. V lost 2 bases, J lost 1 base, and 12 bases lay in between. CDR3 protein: CASSLPPGRAKNIQYF. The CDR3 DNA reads TGTGCCAGCAGTTTACCCCCAGGGAGGGCCAAAAACATTCAGTACTTC.

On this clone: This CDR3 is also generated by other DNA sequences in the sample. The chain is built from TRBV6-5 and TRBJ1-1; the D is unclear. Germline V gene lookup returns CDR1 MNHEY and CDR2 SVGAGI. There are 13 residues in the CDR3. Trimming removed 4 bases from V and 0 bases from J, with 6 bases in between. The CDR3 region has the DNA TGTGCCAGCAGTTCTCGGCTGAACACTGAAGCTTTCTTT. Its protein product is CASSSRLNTEAFF.

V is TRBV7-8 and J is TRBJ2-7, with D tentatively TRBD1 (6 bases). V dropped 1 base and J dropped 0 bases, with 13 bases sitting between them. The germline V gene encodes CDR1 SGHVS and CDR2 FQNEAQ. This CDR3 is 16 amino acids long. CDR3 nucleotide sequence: TGTGCCAGCAGCTTAGGTGACAGGCGTATCTCCTACGAGCAGTACTTC. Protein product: CASSLGDRRISYEQYF.

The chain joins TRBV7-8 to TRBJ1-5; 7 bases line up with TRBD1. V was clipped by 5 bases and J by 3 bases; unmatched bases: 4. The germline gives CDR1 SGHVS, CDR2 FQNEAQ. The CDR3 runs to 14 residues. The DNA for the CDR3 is TGTGCCAGCAGCCTTACAGGGGTCAATCAGCCCCAGCATTTT. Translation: CASSLTGVNQPQHF.

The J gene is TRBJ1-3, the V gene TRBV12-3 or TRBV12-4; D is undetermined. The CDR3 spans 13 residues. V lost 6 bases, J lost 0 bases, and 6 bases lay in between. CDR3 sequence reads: CASREFSGNTIYF. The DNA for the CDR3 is TGTGCCAGCAGGGAGTTCTCTGGAAACACCATATATTTT.

This chain's CDR3 is CASSRRGSPLHF. DNA of the CDR3: TGTGCCAGCAGTCGACGGGGGTCACCCCTCCACTTT. J is TRBJ1-6 and V is TRBV2, with D possibly TRBD1 on 5 matching bases. This CDR3 is 12 amino acids long. Germline V gene lookup returns CDR1 SNHLY and CDR2 FYNNEI. The V end was cut by 5 bases, the J end by 10 bases, with 9 bases between.

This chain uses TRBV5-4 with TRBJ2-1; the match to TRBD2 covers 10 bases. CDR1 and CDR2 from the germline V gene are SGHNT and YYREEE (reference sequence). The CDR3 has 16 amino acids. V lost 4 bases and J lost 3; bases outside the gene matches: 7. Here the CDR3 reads CASSILAGGLYNEQFF. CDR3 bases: TGTGCCAGCAGCATATTAGCGGGGGGCCTCTACAATGAGCAGTTCTTC. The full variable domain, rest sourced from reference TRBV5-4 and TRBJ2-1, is ETGVTQSPTHLIKTRGQQVTLRCSSQSGHNTVSWYQQALGQGPQFIFQYYREEENGRGNFPPRFSGLQFPNYSSELNVNALELDDSALYLCASSILAGGLYNEQFFGPGTRLTVL.

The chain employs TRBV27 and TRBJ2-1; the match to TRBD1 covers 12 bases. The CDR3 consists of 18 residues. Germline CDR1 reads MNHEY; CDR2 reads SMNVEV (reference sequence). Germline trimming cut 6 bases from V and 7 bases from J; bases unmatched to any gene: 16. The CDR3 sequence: CASRAPWDWDRGLNEQFF. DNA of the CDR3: TGTGCCAGCAGAGCCCCCTGGGACTGGGACAGGGGGCTTAATGAGCAGTTCTTC.

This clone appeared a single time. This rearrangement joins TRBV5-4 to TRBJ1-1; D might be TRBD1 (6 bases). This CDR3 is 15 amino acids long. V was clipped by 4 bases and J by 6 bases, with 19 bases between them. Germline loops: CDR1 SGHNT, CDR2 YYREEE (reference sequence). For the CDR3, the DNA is TGTGCCAGCAGCCATCCGGACAGATTGTCCGCTGAAGCTTTCTTT. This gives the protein CASSHPDRLSAEAFF.

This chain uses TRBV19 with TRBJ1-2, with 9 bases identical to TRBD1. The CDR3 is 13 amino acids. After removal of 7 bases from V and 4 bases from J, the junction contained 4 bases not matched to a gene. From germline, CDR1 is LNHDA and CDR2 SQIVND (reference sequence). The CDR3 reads CASKQGAIYGYTF. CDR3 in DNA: TGTGCCAGTAAACAGGGGGCAATCTATGGCTACACCTTC.

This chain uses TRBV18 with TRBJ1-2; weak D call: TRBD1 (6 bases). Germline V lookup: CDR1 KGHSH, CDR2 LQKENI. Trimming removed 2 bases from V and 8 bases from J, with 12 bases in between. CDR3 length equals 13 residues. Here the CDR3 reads CASSPGRGPGYTF. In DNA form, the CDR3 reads TGTGCCAGCTCACCAGGCCGGGGGCCCGGCTACACCTTC.

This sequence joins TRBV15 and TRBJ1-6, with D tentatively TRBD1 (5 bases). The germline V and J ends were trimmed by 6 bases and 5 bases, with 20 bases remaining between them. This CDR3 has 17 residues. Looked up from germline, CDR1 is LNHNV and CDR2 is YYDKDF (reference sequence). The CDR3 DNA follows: TGTGCCACCAGGACGACCTGGGACCACGGGCATAATTCACCCCTCCACTTT. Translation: CATRTTWDHGHNSPLHF.